Each of the 9 T cell receptor beta chains below was sequenced from the same sample in a study of breast tumors, draining lymph nodes, adjacent tissues. TCRdb independently ran MiXCR on the multiplex PCR reads; one entry per CDR3 protein. The sample lists roughly 220,000 distinct CDR3 sequences, under 35% occurring once. The lymph nodes were axillary draining lymph nodes from breast cancer patients. Sequencing was carried out using axillary lymph node tissue. These receptors all stem from a female donor with breast cancer. Some clones in this sample may be carry-over from other donors' samples.

This clonotype was found many times. The chain recombines TRBV10-2 with TRBJ2-7, with 10 bases aligning to TRBD1. V trimming: 7 bases; J trimming: 5 bases; junction bases outside the gene matches: 5. The CDR3 is 13 amino acids. CDR1 WSHSY and CDR2 SAAADI come from the germline V gene. CDR3 bases: TGCGCCAGCAACCCGACAGGGGGCCACGAGCAGTACTTC. It translates to CASNPTGGHEQYF.

This clonotype has a count of ten or more. The V and J genes are TRBV13 and TRBJ1-3; no clear D. This CDR3 spans 13 amino acids. V lost 0 bases and J lost 5, with 5 bases in between. The germline V gene encodes CDR1 PRHDT and CDR2 FYEKMQ (reference sequence). CDR3 protein: CASSLGSRNTIYF. As DNA, the CDR3 is TGTGCCAGCAGCTTAGGCAGCAGAAACACCATATATTTT.

DNA of the CDR3: TGTGCCAGCAGCCACGGACAGCAAGAGACCCAGTACTTC. It codes for CASSHGQQETQYF. J is TRBJ2-5 and V is TRBV11-3, with D perhaps matching TRBD1 (6 bases). The CDR3 extends over 13 amino acids. The V gene's germline CDR1 is SGHNT and CDR2 YENEEA. Trimming cost V 5 bases and J 2 bases, with 9 bases left between them.

This clonotype was counted a single time. The rearrangement links TRBV6-5 to TRBJ2-5; unclear D gene. Germline V gene sequence: CDR1 MNHEY, CDR2 SVGAGI. The CDR3 runs 14 residues. V lost 7 bases and J 2 bases, leaving 14 bases between the germline ends. This CDR3 reads CASKLNTQQETQYF. CDR3 nucleotide sequence: TGTGCCAGCAAACTAAATACCCAACAAGAGACCCAGTACTTC.

In this sample, this clonotype turned up many times. The chain joins TRBV20-1 to TRBJ2-7; no reliable D call. V was clipped by 3 bases and J by 2 bases, with 8 bases between them. The CDR3 covers 12 residues. CDR1 and CDR2 from the germline V gene are DFQATT and SNEGSKA (reference sequence). The CDR3 reads CSARVGPYEQYF. CDR3 nucleotide sequence: TGCAGTGCTAGGGTCGGCCCCTACGAGCAGTACTTC.

This clonotype was counted ten times or more. This chain connects TRBV4-1 to TRBJ1-5, with 7 bases aligning to TRBD1. The germline V gene encodes CDR1 MGHRA and CDR2 YSYEKL. J gave up 6 bases and V 1 base, and 3 bases lay outside the gene matches. There are 14 residues in the CDR3. CDR3 DNA: TGCGCCAGCAGCCAAGGGGACAGCGGTCAGCCCCAGCATTTT. It translates to CASSQGDSGQPQHF.

The table lists this clonotype with a few counts. A read error may be the cause here, since a much bigger clone is one base away. V is TRBV29-1 and J is TRBJ2-1, with D possibly being TRBD2 (5 bases). The CDR3 is 15 amino acids. CDR1 is SQVTM and CDR2 is ANQGSEA in the germline V gene. V dropped 2 bases and J dropped 1 base, with 12 bases sitting between them. The CDR3 is CSVELPGGSYNEQFF. Written as DNA, the CDR3 is TGCAGCGTTGAACTGCCTGGCGGGTCCTACAATGAGCAGTTCTTC.

This clonotype occurred a few times. This may be a read error, as it is one base from a much larger clone. The chain is built from TRBV5-1 and TRBJ1-5; 11 positions match TRBD1. Germline loops: CDR1 SGHRS, CDR2 YFSETQ. This CDR3 is built from 14 residues. The CDR3 DNA reads TGCGCCAGCAGCTGGACAGGGGGCAATCACCCCCAGCATTTT. The encoded protein is CASSWTGGNHPQHF.

This clonotype has at least ten counts. Here the CDR3 DNA reads TGTGCCAGCGTGGAGTCTGGAAACACCATATATTTT. Protein sequence: CASVESGNTIYF. The chain has TRBV28 and TRBJ1-3; no clear D. V lost 8 bases and J 1 base, leaving 6 bases between the germline ends. This CDR3 region has 12 residues. Germline assignment: CDR1 MDHEN and CDR2 SYDVKM. Complete variable domain (other parts from reference TRBV28 and TRBJ1-3): DVKVTQSSRYLVKRTGEKVFLECVQDMDHENMFWYRQDPGLGLRLIYFSYDVKMKEKGDIPEGYSVSREKKERFSLILESASTNQTSMYLCASVESGNTIYFGEGSWLTVV.